The 12 T cell receptor beta chains below were found in one sample sequenced in a study of blood T cell repertoires in COVID-19. Measured with immunoSEQ multiplex PCR; TCRdb has only the in-frame clones, and not every one. The table has roughly 270,000 clones, 85% seen once. Sequencing was done on a sample of PBMCs or T cells enriched from blood (not recorded which). The receptor set was obtained from a woman aged 45-59 years who had recovered from COVID-19.

This clone was counted once. V usage is TRBV28 and J usage is TRBJ2-7, with 11 bases aligning to TRBD2. The CDR3 runs to 15 residues. Germline CDR1 MDHEN, CDR2 SYDVKM. The V and J ends lost 2 bases and 6 bases, in that order; junction bases with no gene match: 6. CDR3 region: CASSLPLAGGSEQYF. CDR3 coding DNA: TGTGCCAGCAGTTTACCTCTAGCGGGGGGCTCCGAGCAGTACTTC.

The chain carries TRBV7-2 and TRBJ1-1; D is ambiguous. V lost 1 base and J 8 bases, leaving 11 bases between the germline ends. The germline CDR1 and CDR2 sequences are SGHTA and FQGNSA. This CDR3 is 13 amino acids long. The CDR3 reads CASSLVPGKEAFF. The CDR3 DNA follows: TGTGCCAGCAGCTTAGTTCCGGGGAAGGAAGCTTTCTTT.

The chain carries TRBV7-2 and TRBJ1-5, with 8 bases lining up with TRBD1. Germline V lookup: CDR1 SGHTA, CDR2 FQGNSA. CDR3 length equals 16 residues. V shed 1 base and J 9 bases; nucleotides not matched to a gene: 11. The CDR3 region has the DNA TGTGCCAGCAGCTTAGGCACAGGGGGTTTAGGGCGGCCCCAGCATTTT. This codes for CASSLGTGGLGRPQHF.

The V gene is TRBV30, the J gene TRBJ2-7, with D perhaps matching TRBD2 (6 bases). CDR1 GTSNPN and CDR2 SVGIG come from the germline V gene (reference sequence). Trimming removed 5 bases from V and 1 base from J, with 9 bases in between. The CDR3 totals 12 residues. The CDR3 nucleotides are TGTGCCTGGGGGGGGAGTTCCTACGAGCAGTACTTC. This encodes CAWGGSSYEQYF. Full variable domain (missing parts from reference TRBV30 and TRBJ2-7): SQTIHQWPATLVQPVGSPLSLECTVEGTSNPNLYWYRQAAGRGLQLLFYSVGIGQISSEVPQNLSASRPQDRQFILSSKKLLLSDSGFYLCAWGGSSYEQYFGPGTRLTVT.

The chain couples TRBV29-1 to TRBJ2-2, with D possibly being TRBD2 (6 bases). The CDR3 runs 15 residues. Trimming cost V 4 bases and J 1 base, with 13 bases left between them. In germline, CDR1 is SQVTM, CDR2 ANQGSEA. In DNA, the CDR3 is TGCAGCGTTGGAGGGGAGGCGGTGAACACCGGGGAGCTGTTTTTT. Protein product: CSVGGEAVNTGELFF.

This rearrangement joins TRBV2 to TRBJ1-3; 7 bases align to TRBD1. CDR3 length: 16 amino acids. The ends lost 5 bases at V and 0 bases at J; junction bases unmatched: 7. Germline CDR1 is SNHLY and CDR2 is FYNNEI. The CDR3 DNA reads TGTGCCAGCAGTTCGGGACAGCTGAGCTCTGGAAACACCATATATTTT. It specifies CASSSGQLSSGNTIYF.

The sample holds a few counts of this clone. The chain links TRBV29-1 to TRBJ1-1, with no clear D. The germline CDR1 and CDR2 sequences are SQVTM and ANQGSEA. Trimming shortened V by 4 bases and J by 1 base, and 13 bases separated the two germline ends. The CDR3 runs 14 residues. The CDR3 DNA is TGCAGCGTTGGCGCGGGCCAAAGGAACACTGAAGCTTTCTTT. Translated, it gives CSVGAGQRNTEAFF.

The CDR3 region is CASSTGQGTNYGYTF. DNA for the CDR3: TGTGCCAGTAGTACCGGACAGGGTACTAACTATGGCTACACCTTC. The chain combines TRBV19 with TRBJ1-2, with 8 bases lining up with TRBD1. This CDR3 is built from 15 residues. Germline CDR1 is LNHDA and CDR2 is SQIVND (reference sequence). V trimming: 4 bases; J trimming: 0 bases; junction bases outside the gene matches: 4.

This rearrangement joins TRBV5-5 to TRBJ1-2; 10 bases are shared with TRBD1. Per germline, CDR1 SGHKS and CDR2 YYEKEE (reference sequence). The CDR3 has 17 residues. The V gene end was trimmed by 4 bases and the J gene end by 1 base; junction bases not matched to a gene: 10. CDR3 region: CASSPRQGADVNYGYTF. DNA for the CDR3: TGTGCCAGCAGCCCCCGACAGGGGGCTGATGTTAACTATGGCTACACCTTC.

CDR3 DNA sequence: TGTGCCATCAGTGAAGTCGAAGCGGGAGCGGGAGAGACCCAGTACTTC. Protein: CAISEVEAGAGETQYF. The V call is TRBV10-3, the J call TRBJ2-5; 8 positions match TRBD2. This CDR3 has 16 residues. The germline V gene encodes CDR1 ENHRY and CDR2 SYGVKD. The V and J ends lost 3 bases and 4 bases, in that order; junction bases with no gene match: 10.

The genes are TRBV2 and TRBJ2-4; 9 bases align to TRBD1. The trim removed 3 bases at V and 5 bases at J, leaving 8 bases unmatched. Germline V CDR1 and CDR2: SNHLY, FYNNEI. CDR3 length: 16 residues. CDR3 in amino acids: CASSDQIGQGQNIQYF. CDR3 nucleotide sequence: TGTGCCAGCAGTGACCAAATTGGACAGGGGCAAAACATTCAGTACTTC.

This chain links TRBV2 with TRBJ2-7; 10 nucleotides line up with TRBD1. V was pared by 4 bases and J by 1 base, with 4 bases of the junction left unmatched. Per germline, CDR1 SNHLY and CDR2 FYNNEI. This CDR3 region has 15 residues. The CDR3 loop is CASSGRDRGSYEQYF. The CDR3 region has the DNA TGTGCCAGCAGTGGCCGGGACAGGGGTTCCTACGAGCAGTACTTC.